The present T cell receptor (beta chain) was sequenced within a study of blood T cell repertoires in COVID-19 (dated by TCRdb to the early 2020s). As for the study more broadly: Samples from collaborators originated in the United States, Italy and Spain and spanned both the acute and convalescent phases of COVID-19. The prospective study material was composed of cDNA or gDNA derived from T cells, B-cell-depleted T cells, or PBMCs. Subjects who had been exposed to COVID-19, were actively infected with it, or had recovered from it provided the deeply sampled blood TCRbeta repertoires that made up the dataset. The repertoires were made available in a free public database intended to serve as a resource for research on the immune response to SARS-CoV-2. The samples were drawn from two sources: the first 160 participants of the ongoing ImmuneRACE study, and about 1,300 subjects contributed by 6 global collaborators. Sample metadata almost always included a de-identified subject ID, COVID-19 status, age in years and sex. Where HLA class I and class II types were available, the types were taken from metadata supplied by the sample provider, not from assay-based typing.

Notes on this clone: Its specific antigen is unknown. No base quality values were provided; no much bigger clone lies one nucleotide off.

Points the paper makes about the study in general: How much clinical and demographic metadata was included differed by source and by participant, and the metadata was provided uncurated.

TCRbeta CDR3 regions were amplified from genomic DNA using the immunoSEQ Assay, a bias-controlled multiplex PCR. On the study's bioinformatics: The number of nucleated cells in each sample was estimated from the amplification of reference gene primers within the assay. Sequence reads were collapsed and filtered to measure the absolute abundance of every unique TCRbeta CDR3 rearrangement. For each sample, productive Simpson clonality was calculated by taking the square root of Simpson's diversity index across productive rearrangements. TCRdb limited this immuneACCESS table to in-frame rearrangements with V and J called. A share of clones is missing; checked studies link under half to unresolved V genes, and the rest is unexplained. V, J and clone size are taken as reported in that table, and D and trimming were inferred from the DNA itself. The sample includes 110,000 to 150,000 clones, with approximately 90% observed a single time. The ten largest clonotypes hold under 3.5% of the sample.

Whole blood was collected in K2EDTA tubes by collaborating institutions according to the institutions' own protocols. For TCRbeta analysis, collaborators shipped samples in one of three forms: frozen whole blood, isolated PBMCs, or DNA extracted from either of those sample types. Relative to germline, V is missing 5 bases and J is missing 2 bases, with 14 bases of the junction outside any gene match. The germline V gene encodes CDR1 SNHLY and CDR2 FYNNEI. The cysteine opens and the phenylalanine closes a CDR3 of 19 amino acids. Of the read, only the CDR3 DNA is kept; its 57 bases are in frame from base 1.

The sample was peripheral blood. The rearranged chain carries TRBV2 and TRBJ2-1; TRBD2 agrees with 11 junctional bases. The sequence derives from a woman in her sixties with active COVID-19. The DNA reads TGTGCCAGCAGTTGGACTAGCGGGCCGACACCCCCAACCTACAATGAGCAGTTCTTC. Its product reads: CASSWTSGPTPPTYNEQFF. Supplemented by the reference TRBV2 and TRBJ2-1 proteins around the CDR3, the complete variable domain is EPEVTQTPSHQVTQMGQEVILRCVPISNHLYFYWYRQILGQKVEFLVSFYNNEISEKSEIFDDQFSVERPDGSNFTLKIRSTKLEDSAMYFCASSWTSGPTPPTYNEQFFGPGTRLTVL.